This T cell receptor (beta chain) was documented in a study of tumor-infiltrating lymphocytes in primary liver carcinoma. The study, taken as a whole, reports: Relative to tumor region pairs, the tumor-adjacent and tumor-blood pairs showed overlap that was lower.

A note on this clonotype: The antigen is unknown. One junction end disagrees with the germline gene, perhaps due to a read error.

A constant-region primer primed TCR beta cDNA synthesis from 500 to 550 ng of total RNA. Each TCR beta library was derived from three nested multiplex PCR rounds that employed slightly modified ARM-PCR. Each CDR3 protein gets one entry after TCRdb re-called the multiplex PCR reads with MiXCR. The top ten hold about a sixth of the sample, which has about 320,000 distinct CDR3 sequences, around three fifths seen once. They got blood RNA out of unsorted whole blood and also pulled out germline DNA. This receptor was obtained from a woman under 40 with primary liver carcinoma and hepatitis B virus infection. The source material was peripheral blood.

The CDR3 DNA sequence: TGTAGCGTTGGCCCGTCTACCAAAGAGACCCAGTACTTC. This codes for CSVGPSTKETQYF. The chain links TRBV29-1 to TRBJ2-5; D perhaps matches TRBD2 (5 bases). This CDR3 has 13 amino acids. The germline CDR1 and CDR2 sequences are SQVTM and ANQGSEA.